The 24 T cell receptor beta chains reported below all come from one sample, sequenced in a study of T-cell memory formation after mild COVID-19 (dated by TCRdb to about 2021). The method was 5' RACE. The instrument was an Illumina NovaSeq 6000. TCRdb handled the public reads itself, with Q25 trimming in fastp and clone calling in MiXCR, and kept productive beta chains. One record per CDR3 amino acid sequence lists the most common genes and DNA. The sample table lists around 150,000 distinct CDR3 sequences, approximately 10% of them with a count of one. The top ten constitute approximately 3.8% of the sample. Source material: PBMCs or a T cell subset sorted from them (not recorded which). The receptors originated from a man aged 18 to 30 who had mild COVID-19 (a few samples of this study predate the infection). The sample titles of this study are shuffled in the database, so cell type and time point are left out; the donor was told from shared clones.

This clonotype occurred a few times. V gene TRBV4-1 combines with J gene TRBJ2-3; 8 positions match TRBD1. The V gene end was trimmed by 0 bases and the J gene end by 8 bases; junction bases not matched to a gene: 7. CDR1 is MGHRA and CDR2 is YSYEKL in the germline V gene. This CDR3 is 15 amino acids long. The CDR3 DNA reads as TGCGCCAGCAGCCAAGATGATCAGGGACAGGTTACGCAGTATTTT. Translating it yields CASSQDDQGQVTQYF.

The V and J genes are TRBV18 and TRBJ1-2; D unresolved. Between the trimmed V and J ends, which lost 0 bases and 8 bases, there was a span of 16 bases. Germline lookup yields CDR1 KGHSH and CDR2 LQKENI. The CDR3 runs 15 residues. CDR3 sequence: CASSPPGIPFRGYTF. The CDR3 coding sequence is TGTGCCAGCTCACCACCCGGGATACCCTTTCGCGGCTACACCTTC. Full variable domain (outside the CDR3, taken from reference TRBV18 and TRBJ1-2): NAGVMQNPRHLVRRRGQEARLRCSPMKGHSHVYWYRQLPEEGLKFMVYLQKENIIDESGMPKERFSAEFPKEGPSILRIQQVVRGDSAAYFCASSPPGIPFRGYTFGSGTRLTVV.

This clonotype was found many times. The gene calls are TRBV4-2 and TRBJ1-2, with 7 bases that match TRBD1. CDR1 is LGHNA and CDR2 is YNFKEQ in the germline V gene. V dropped 4 bases and J dropped 4; count of bases not matched to a gene: 9. The CDR3 length is 15 residues. CDR3: CASSPSQGGIYGYTF. The CDR3 DNA reads TGTGCCAGCAGCCCTTCGCAGGGGGGGATCTATGGCTACACCTTC.

This sequence joins TRBV5-1 and TRBJ2-4; no clear D gene. This CDR3 region has 15 residues. Germline V gene data show CDR1 as SGHRS and CDR2 as YFSETQ. V was pared by 1 base and J by 0 bases, with 8 bases between. CDR3 in DNA: TGCGCCAGCAGCTTGATGTCGGGAGCCAAAAACATTCAGTACTTC. It codes for CASSLMSGAKNIQYF.

The table lists this clonotype with many counts. V gene TRBV29-1 combines with J gene TRBJ2-1; D not certain. The CDR3 runs to 13 residues. The ends were cut back, 3 bases at V and 0 bases at J, with 6 bases in the middle. Germline V gives CDR1 SQVTM, CDR2 ANQGSEA. The CDR3 nucleotides are TGCAGCGTTGACCGGTCCTCCTACAATGAGCAGTTCTTC. It codes for CSVDRSSYNEQFF.

This chain connects TRBV5-1 to TRBJ2-5; D uncertain. Germline CDR1 reads SGHRS; CDR2 reads YFSETQ. V was clipped by 0 bases and J by 4 bases, with 7 bases between them. This CDR3 contains 13 residues. CDR3 sequence reads: CASSLGRGETQYF. CDR3 DNA sequence: TGCGCCAGCAGCTTGGGAAGAGGAGAGACCCAGTACTTC.

The table lists this clonotype with many counts. The J gene is TRBJ2-5, the V gene TRBV27; TRBD2 might be the D (5 bases). Germline-derived CDR1 and CDR2 are MNHEY and SMNVEV (reference sequence). V was shortened by 3 bases and J by 7 bases, with 12 bases between the two germline ends. The CDR3 has 13 amino acids. DNA of the CDR3: TGTGCCAGCAGTTTTCACGTCGCGGGGACCCAGTACTTC. This gives the protein CASSFHVAGTQYF.

In this sample, this clonotype turned up many times. This chain joins TRBV5-1 and TRBJ2-1, with 8 positions matching TRBD2. Losses at the gene ends were 0 bases for V and 5 bases for J; bases not matched to a gene: 7. The length of the CDR3 is 16 residues. The germline V gene encodes CDR1 SGHRS and CDR2 YFSETQ. The CDR3, as DNA: TGCGCCAGCAGCTTGGCTGCGGGGGGACAAAACAATGAGCAGTTCTTC. The encoded protein is CASSLAAGGQNNEQFF. Based on the CDR3 plus reference TRBV5-1 and TRBJ2-1, the full variable domain is KAGVTQTPRYLIKTRGQQVTLSCSPISGHRSVSWYQQTPGQGLQFLFEYFSETQRNKGNFPGRFSGRQFSNSRSEMNVSTLELGDSALYLCASSLAAGGQNNEQFFGPGTRLTVL.

This chain joins TRBV11-2 and TRBJ2-1, with TRBD2 matching 7 bases. Germline V gene sequence: CDR1 SGHAT, CDR2 FQNNGV. CDR3 length equals 17 residues. The trim removed 6 bases at V and 7 bases at J, leaving 18 bases unmatched. Written as DNA, the CDR3 is TGTGCCAGCAGTTTCCTAGCATCGGGGGGATCGGGGAATGAGCAGTTCTTC. Amino acids: CASSFLASGGSGNEQFF.

This clonotype came up a few times. The chain links TRBV24-1 to TRBJ2-1, with D uncertain. Germline V gene data show CDR1 as KGHDR and CDR2 as SFDVKD. The V end lost 7 bases, the J end lost 4 bases, and 4 bases lay between the germline ends. The CDR3 loop spans 11 amino acids. The CDR3 loop is CATSAYNEQFF. CDR3 bases: TGTGCCACCAGCGCTTACAATGAGCAGTTCTTC.

This clonotype was recorded a few times. V and J are TRBV7-2 and TRBJ1-1; no definite D call. The CDR3 loop spans 14 amino acids. Germline-derived CDR1 and CDR2 are SGHTA and FQGNSA. V was trimmed by 1 base and J by 5 bases, leaving 11 bases between them. CDR3 protein: CASSLDVGRTEAFF. In nucleotides, the CDR3 is TGTGCCAGCAGCTTAGATGTGGGGAGAACTGAAGCTTTCTTT.

The gene calls are TRBV2 and TRBJ2-7; TRBD1 is a possible D gene (8 bases). The CDR3 runs to 13 residues. The V gene's germline CDR1 is SNHLY and CDR2 FYNNEI. Here the CDR3 DNA reads TGTGCTGGGGGGGACAGGAGCTCCTACGAGCAGTACTTC. Translating it yields CAGGDRSSYEQYF.

This clonotype showed up many times. The rearrangement uses TRBV12-3 or TRBV12-4 and TRBJ1-5; D not certain. CDR3 size: 13 residues. V was cut by 6 bases and J by 9 bases, with 15 bases left in between. This CDR3 reads CASSPSPASPQHF. CDR3 nucleotides: TGTGCCAGCAGCCCTAGCCCGGCCTCGCCCCAGCATTTT.

The chain links TRBV4-3 to TRBJ1-6; D may be TRBD1 (5 bases). Germline V gene lookup returns CDR1 LGHNA and CDR2 YSLEER. Deletions cut 4 bases from V and 11 bases from J, with 12 bases between. This CDR3 is built from 13 residues. The CDR3 loop reads CASSPGRGTPLHF. CDR3 in DNA: TGCGCCAGCAGCCCGGGGCGGGGGACACCCCTCCACTTT.

The genes are TRBV29-1 and TRBJ2-3; 8 positions match TRBD2. This CDR3 spans 15 amino acids. The V gene end was trimmed by 2 bases and the J gene end by 6 bases; junction bases not matched to a gene: 10. Per the germline V gene, CDR1 is SQVTM and CDR2 is ANQGSEA. The chain's CDR3 is CSVERAGGASDTQYF. In nucleotides, the CDR3 is TGCAGCGTTGAAAGGGCCGGGGGGGCATCTGATACGCAGTATTTT.

This clonotype was counted only a few times. The rearrangement links TRBV29-1 to TRBJ2-1; D possibly matches TRBD1 or TRBD2 (5 bases each). Germline V CDR1 and CDR2: SQVTM, ANQGSEA. The CDR3 extends over 14 amino acids. The V gene lost 7 bases and the J gene lost 2 bases, with 15 bases spanning the gap. The CDR3 coding sequence is TGCAGCGCAACGCCGGGGCTAGCCTACAATGAGCAGTTCTTC. Translation: CSATPGLAYNEQFF.

This clonotype occurred a few times. The genes are TRBV27 and TRBJ1-2; 7 bases are a match to TRBD1. The CDR3 spans 15 residues. Germline CDR1 and CDR2: MNHEY and SMNVEV (reference sequence). Germline trimming cut 0 bases from V and 4 bases from J; bases unmatched to any gene: 5. CDR3 nucleotide sequence: TGTGCCAGCAGTTTATCCGTTGGGACAGTCTATGGCTACACCTTC. This gives the protein CASSLSVGTVYGYTF.

The gene calls are TRBV5-1 and TRBJ1-1; possible D gene TRBD1, 6 bases. The CDR3 spans 15 residues. CDR1 and CDR2 from the germline V gene are SGHRS and YFSETQ. Trimming removed 0 bases from V and 10 bases from J, with 19 bases in between. In DNA form, the CDR3 reads TGCGCCAGCAGCTTGGGAGCCGGGACAAAGTTTTCAGCTTTCTTT. This codes for CASSLGAGTKFSAFF.

This clonotype has more than one count but fewer than ten. The genes are TRBV5-1 and TRBJ1-1; TRBD1 is a possible D gene (6 bases). V was cut by 4 bases and J by 3 bases, with 13 bases left in between. CDR1 and CDR2 (germline): SGHRS, YFSETQ. The CDR3 spans 14 residues. This chain's CDR3 is CASSLNGGHTEAFF. DNA for the CDR3: TGCGCCAGCAGCCTAAATGGGGGGCACACTGAAGCTTTCTTT.

Here the CDR3 DNA reads TGTGCCAGCAGTGGGGACGAGAATGAAAAACTGTTTTTT. The encoded protein is CASSGDENEKLFF. The V and J genes are TRBV6-1 and TRBJ1-4; TRBD1 is a possible D gene (5 bases). Germline V gene lookup returns CDR1 MNHNS and CDR2 SASEGT. This CDR3 is 13 amino acids long. Trimming took off 4 bases at V and 5 bases at J, with 8 bases between the two ends.

This clonotype was observed a few times. The J gene is TRBJ2-3, the V gene TRBV5-1; 10 nucleotides align to TRBD2. Germline V CDR1 and CDR2: SGHRS, YFSETQ. Trimming removed 2 bases from V and 2 bases from J; junction bases left unmatched: 2. The CDR3 is made up of 15 amino acids. The CDR3 DNA follows: TGCGCCAGCAGCTTTACTAGCGGGGCCACAGATACGCAGTATTTT. Its translation is CASSFTSGATDTQYF.

This clonotype turned up a few times. V and J are TRBV7-2 and TRBJ1-3; no clear D gene. Germline V gene data show CDR1 as SGHTA and CDR2 as FQGNSA. V was pared by 1 base and J by 3 bases, with 10 bases between. The CDR3 covers 15 residues. The CDR3 bases are TGTGCCAGCAGCTTAGAAGGATCGATTGGAAACACCATATATTTT. This gives the protein CASSLEGSIGNTIYF.

In its sample, this clonotype was seen a few times. The chain uses TRBV29-1 and TRBJ2-7; TRBD2 aligns across 12 bases. The CDR3 is made up of 14 amino acids. V shed 7 bases and J 1 base; nucleotides not matched to a gene: 5. The germline V gene has CDR1 SQVTM and CDR2 ANQGSEA. CDR3 amino acids: CSATGLAGSYEQYF. The CDR3 bases are TGCAGCGCGACAGGACTAGCGGGGTCCTACGAGCAGTACTTC.

V usage is TRBV6-1 and J usage is TRBJ2-3, with a weak D call TRBD2 (5 bases). Between the trimmed V and J ends, which lost 5 bases and 0 bases, there was a span of 9 bases. Germline CDR1 is MNHNS and CDR2 is SASEGT. The CDR3 totals 14 residues. For the CDR3, the DNA is TGTGCCAGCAGTATGAGCGGCAGCACAGATACGCAGTATTTT. Translated: CASSMSGSTDTQYF.